Presented here are 27 T cell receptor beta chains from one specimen sequenced in a study of blood T cell repertoires in COVID-19. Using immunoSEQ multiplex PCR, the repertoire was profiled, and TCRdb retains in-frame clones only, with some absent. This repertoire shows under 350,000 clones, more than 75% found once; its top ten account for roughly 2.6%. The sample taken for sequencing was PBMCs or T cells enriched from blood (not recorded which). Receptors were obtained from a man in his sixties who had recovered from COVID-19.

V usage is TRBV5-1 and J usage is TRBJ2-7, with a possible D match to TRBD1 (6 bases). CDR1 is SGHRS and CDR2 is YFSETQ in the germline V gene. V lost 7 bases, J lost 12 bases, and 35 bases lay in between. CDR3 size: 17 residues. Here the CDR3 reads CASGRSQLSRDTSPRYF. CDR3 coding DNA: TGCGCCAGCGGCCGTAGCCAGTTATCCAGGGACACCTCTCCCCGGTACTTC.

In this sample, this clone turned up a few times. The V and J genes are TRBV19 and TRBJ1-1; 8 bases are a match to TRBD1. With 8 bases clipped from V and 5 bases from J, the junction kept 7 bases outside the gene matches. Per the germline V gene, CDR1 is LNHDA and CDR2 is SQIVND (reference sequence). The CDR3 is made up of 13 amino acids. The CDR3 coding sequence is TGTGCCAGTGCCCGGACAGGGAGGACTGAAGCTTTCTTT. Translated, it gives CASARTGRTEAFF.

The chain joins TRBV2 to TRBJ2-1; tentatively, D is TRBD1 (6 bases). Trimming removed 6 bases from V and 10 bases from J, with 10 bases in between. In germline, CDR1 is SNHLY, CDR2 FYNNEI. This CDR3 has 11 amino acids. The CDR3 region has the DNA TGTGCCAGCAGATCAGGGGAGGAGCAGTTCTTC. It translates to CASRSGEEQFF.

The genes are TRBV6-5 and TRBJ1-5, with no clear D. The CDR3 contains 14 residues. From germline, CDR1 is MNHEY and CDR2 SVGAGI. Trimming removed 6 bases at V and 3 bases at J, with 12 bases between. CDR3 amino acids: CASRTRGNNQPQHF. CDR3 sequence (DNA): TGTGCCAGCAGAACCCGGGGAAACAATCAGCCCCAGCATTTT.

The rearrangement joins TRBV9 to TRBJ2-5, with a tentative D call TRBD1 (5 bases). Trimming took 2 bases from V and 3 from J, leaving 11 bases between them. The CDR3 totals 14 residues. From germline, CDR1 is SGDLS and CDR2 YYNGEE. The DNA for the CDR3 is TGTGCCAGCAGCGTCAGACAGTTGAAAGAGACCCAGTACTTC. Translated, it gives CASSVRQLKETQYF.

This sequence joins TRBV5-1 and TRBJ2-2, with D unresolved. CDR1 and CDR2 from the germline V gene are SGHRS and YFSETQ. The CDR3 has 15 amino acids. Between the trimmed V and J ends, which lost 1 base and 2 bases, there was a span of 9 bases. CDR3 sequence reads: CASSLSSSNTGELFF. CDR3 bases: TGCGCCAGCAGCTTGAGTTCTAGTAACACCGGGGAGCTGTTTTTT.

The V and J genes are TRBV28 and TRBJ2-2; D perhaps matches TRBD1 (5 bases). The CDR3 totals 14 residues. CDR1 MDHEN and CDR2 SYDVKM come from the germline V gene. V was shortened by 1 base and J by 4 bases, with 7 bases between the two germline ends. CDR3 sequence: CASSLLGVTGELFF. CDR3 nucleotide sequence: TGTGCCAGCAGTTTATTAGGGGTCACCGGGGAGCTGTTTTTT.

The rearrangement joins TRBV5-8 to TRBJ2-2; the D gene is possibly TRBD2 (7 bases). This CDR3 has 14 residues. Germline V gene lookup returns CDR1 SGHTS and CDR2 YDEGEE. Trimming pared 8 bases from V and 7 bases from J, leaving 18 bases between. The DNA of the CDR3 is TGTGCCAGGACCCCGGGGGGCAGGCACGGGGAGCTGTTTTTT. Translation: CARTPGGRHGELFF.

This chain uses TRBV24-1 with TRBJ2-6; D gene uncertain. V dropped 0 bases and J dropped 0 bases, with 5 bases sitting between them. The V gene's germline CDR1 is KGHDR and CDR2 SFDVKD. The CDR3 has 16 residues. CDR3 residues: CATSDLTVSGANVLTF. CDR3 DNA: TGTGCCACCAGTGATTTGACGGTCTCTGGGGCCAACGTCCTGACTTTC.

Regarding this clone: This could be a read error, since a much larger clone is one nucleotide away. The rearrangement links TRBV6-4 to TRBJ2-1; 11 bases are shared with TRBD2. V lost 0 bases to trimming and J lost 6 bases; unmatched junction nucleotides: 1. CDR1 and CDR2 (germline): MRHNA, SNTAGT. The CDR3 totals 15 residues. CDR3: CASSDSSGGANEQFF. The CDR3 DNA reads as TGTGCCAGCAGTGACTCTAGCGGGGGGGCCAATGAGCAGTTCTTC.

This chain connects TRBV4-1 to TRBJ2-7; the D gene is possibly TRBD1 (5 bases). The germline V and J ends were trimmed by 3 bases and 3 bases, with 12 bases remaining between them. Germline loops: CDR1 MGHRA, CDR2 YSYEKL. This CDR3 is 14 amino acids long. The CDR3: CASSQTDIDYEQYF. In DNA, the CDR3 is TGCGCCAGCAGCCAGACGGACATCGACTACGAGCAGTACTTC.

The rearrangement links TRBV7-9 to TRBJ1-5, with 9 bases matching TRBD1. J lost 7 bases, V lost 5 bases, and 15 bases had no gene match. The CDR3 length is 17 residues. Germline V lookup: CDR1 SEHNR, CDR2 FQNEAQ (reference sequence). CDR3 coding DNA: TGTGCCAGCAGCCTAGATCCGGGACAGGGTTTAAGGCAGCCCCAGCATTTT. Its protein is CASSLDPGQGLRQPQHF.

Worth noting for this clone: Its ends do not fully match the called genes, so a read error is possible. The CDR3 coding sequence is TGTGCCAGCAAGGAGGGGGCCAGTCCCCGATTT. As protein: CASKEGASPRF. The chain uses TRBV2 and TRBJ1-4, with 7 positions matching TRBD1. There are 11 residues in the CDR3. Per germline, CDR1 SNHLY and CDR2 FYNNEI.

This clone was detected a few times. J is TRBJ2-1 and V is TRBV28; 7 bases are a match to TRBD2. CDR1 is MDHEN, CDR2 SYDVKM, per germline. This CDR3 is built from 14 residues. After removal of 6 bases from V and 9 bases from J, the junction contained 11 bases not matched to a gene. CDR3 DNA sequence: TGTGCCAGCAGGGCGGGAGCCTTGAGCGGTGAGCAGTTCTTC. As protein: CASRAGALSGEQFF.

This clone was counted once. The rearrangement uses TRBV5-1 and TRBJ1-1; D is possibly TRBD1 (5 bases). V was cut by 4 bases and J by 5 bases, with 12 bases left in between. Germline values: CDR1 SGHRS, CDR2 YFSETQ. This CDR3 is built from 13 residues. The CDR3 is CASSGTGMTEAFF. The CDR3 DNA is TGCGCCAGCAGCGGAACAGGTATGACTGAAGCTTTCTTT.

The gene calls are TRBV6-2 or TRBV6-3 and TRBJ2-6; TRBD1 matches at 10 bases. Germline V gives CDR1 MNHEY, CDR2 SVGEGT. CDR3 length equals 17 residues. The V gene end was trimmed by 6 bases and the J gene end by 4 bases; junction bases not matched to a gene: 9. The CDR3: CASSRQGATRGANVLTF. The CDR3, as DNA: TGTGCCAGCAGCAGACAGGGGGCGACGAGAGGGGCCAACGTCCTGACTTTC.

This chain uses TRBV10-2 with TRBJ2-7; tentative D call: TRBD1 (7 bases). Germline-derived CDR1 and CDR2 are WSHSY and SAAADI. V lost 2 bases and J lost 3, with 11 bases in between. The CDR3 covers 14 residues. This chain's CDR3 is CASSEAGGLYEQYF. CDR3 sequence (DNA): TGCGCCAGCAGTGAGGCAGGGGGGCTCTACGAGCAGTACTTC.

The V gene is TRBV14, the J gene TRBJ2-7, with TRBD2 matching 13 bases. Germline CDR1 SGHDN, CDR2 FVKESK. J lost 3 bases, V lost 5 bases, and 10 bases had no gene match. The CDR3 runs to 17 residues. In DNA, the CDR3 is TGTGCCAGCAGCTACCGCAGGACTAGCGGGAGATTCTACGAGCAGTACTTC. Its protein product is CASSYRRTSGRFYEQYF.

This sequence joins TRBV2 and TRBJ2-7; D gene unclear. CDR1 and CDR2 from the germline V gene are SNHLY and FYNNEI. The CDR3 is made up of 14 amino acids. The ends were cut back, 5 bases at V and 1 base at J, with 12 bases in the middle. This CDR3 reads CASSKGRVSYEQYF. Written as DNA, the CDR3 is TGTGCCAGCAGTAAAGGACGGGTATCCTACGAGCAGTACTTC. Combining the CDR3 with reference TRBV2 and TRBJ2-7 gives the whole variable domain EPEVTQTPSHQVTQMGQEVILRCVPISNHLYFYWYRQILGQKVEFLVSFYNNEISEKSEIFDDQFSVERPDGSNFTLKIRSTKLEDSAMYFCASSKGRVSYEQYFGPGTRLTVT.

The rearrangement links TRBV30 to TRBJ2-3, with D perhaps matching TRBD2 (7 bases). The length of the CDR3 is 15 residues. Germline assignment: CDR1 GTSNPN and CDR2 SVGIG (reference sequence). Deletions cut 8 bases from V and 0 bases from J, with 18 bases between. CDR3 bases: TGTGCCAGTGGGGGGGACAATTGGAGCACAGATACGCAGTATTTT. The encoded protein is CASGGDNWSTDTQYF. Full variable domain (outside the CDR3, taken from reference TRBV30 and TRBJ2-3): SQTIHQWPATLVQPVGSPLSLECTVEGTSNPNLYWYRQAAGRGLQLLFYSVGIGQISSEVPQNLSASRPQDRQFILSSKKLLLSDSGFYLCASGGDNWSTDTQYFGPGTRLTVL.

The rearrangement uses TRBV25-1 and TRBJ1-6; D gene unclear. CDR1 and CDR2 (germline): MGHDK, SYGVNS. This CDR3 is 15 amino acids long. V gave up 3 bases and J gave up 4 bases, with 10 bases separating them. The CDR3 is CASSDSALYNSPLHF. For the CDR3, the DNA is TGTGCCAGCAGTGACAGCGCACTTTATAATTCACCCCTCCACTTT.

This chain connects TRBV5-1 to TRBJ2-1, with D unresolved. The CDR3 consists of 15 residues. The germline V and J ends were trimmed by 3 bases and 9 bases, with 19 bases remaining between them. Germline CDR1 and CDR2: SGHRS and YFSETQ. The CDR3 loop reads CASSSSPRKESEQFF. CDR3 DNA: TGCGCCAGCAGCTCGAGTCCAAGAAAAGAGAGTGAGCAGTTCTTC.

The CDR3 coding sequence is TGCAGTGCTAGTGCAGGACAGCGCGCCTACGAGCAGTACTTC. It specifies CSASAGQRAYEQYF. This rearrangement joins TRBV20-1 to TRBJ2-7, with D possibly being TRBD1 (6 bases). The CDR3 is 14 amino acids. Per the germline V gene, CDR1 is DFQATT and CDR2 is SNEGSKA (reference sequence). Trimming removed 3 bases from V and 2 bases from J, with 14 bases in between.

The genes are TRBV29-1 and TRBJ1-1, with 9 bases aligning to TRBD1. CDR1 is SQVTM, CDR2 ANQGSEA, per germline. Trimming cost V 6 bases and J 6 bases; bases outside gene matches: 11. CDR3 length equals 14 residues. This CDR3 reads CSVKTGTGRSEAFF. DNA of the CDR3: TGCAGCGTCAAGACCGGGACAGGGCGGTCTGAAGCTTTCTTT.

This chain joins TRBV5-1 and TRBJ2-3; D is uncertain. The CDR3 extends over 15 amino acids. Germline CDR1 and CDR2: SGHRS and YFSETQ. Trimming pared 0 bases from V and 0 bases from J, leaving 8 bases between. The CDR3 reads CASSLDSTSTDTQYF. DNA of the CDR3: TGCGCCAGCAGCTTGGATAGTACTAGCACAGATACGCAGTATTTT.

V is TRBV24-1 and J is TRBJ2-3; possibly TRBD2 for D (5 bases). The CDR3 is made up of 15 amino acids. Germline V gives CDR1 KGHDR, CDR2 SFDVKD. V gave up 5 bases and J gave up 2 bases, with 13 bases separating them. DNA of the CDR3: TGTGCCACCAGTGGAGGGAATGACCCCACAGATACGCAGTATTTT. Amino acid sequence: CATSGGNDPTDTQYF.

The chain has TRBV3-1 (or the pseudogene TRBV3-2) and TRBJ1-5, with 10 bases aligning to TRBD1. Unmatched junction bases numbered 2, after V lost 3 bases and J lost 0 bases. The CDR3 has 16 residues. Germline loops: CDR1 LGHDT, CDR2 YNNKEL (reference sequence). The CDR3 DNA reads TGTGCCAGCAGCCAGGGGACAGGGGTTAGCAATCAGCCCCAGCATTTT. This gives the protein CASSQGTGVSNQPQHF.